The 12 T cell receptor beta chains reported below all come from one sample, sequenced in a study of response to subunit inactivated influenza vaccine. TCRdb processed the RT-PCR reads anew with MiXCR; each CDR3 protein has one entry. In the table there are 600,000 to 700,000 distinct CDR3 sequences, roughly 15% of which are singletons. Specimen: PBMCs from blood, collected approximately 15 days before vaccination. The receptors originated from a man aged 45-65 years who received an inactivated influenza vaccine.

This chain connects TRBV6-2 or TRBV6-3 to TRBJ2-1, with D possibly being TRBD1 (5 bases). CDR1 MNHEY and CDR2 SVGEGT come from the germline V gene. This CDR3 is built from 16 residues. With 4 bases removed from V and 4 bases from J, the gap between germline ends came to 17 bases. For the CDR3, the DNA is TGTGCCAGCAGTTCCGGTGGGGCGGAGTATTACAATGAGCAGTTCTTC. Encoded protein: CASSSGGAEYYNEQFF.

This clonotype occurred many times. The genes are TRBV20-1 and TRBJ1-2; D remains unclear. The CDR3 extends over 10 amino acids. With 0 bases removed from V and 13 bases from J, the gap between germline ends came to 9 bases. Germline values: CDR1 DFQATT, CDR2 SNEGSKA (reference sequence). The CDR3 bases are TGCAGTGCTAGAGAGACCGCGGGCACCTTC. This codes for CSARETAGTF.

The chain couples TRBV13 to TRBJ2-7; D is perhaps TRBD2 (6 bases). V lost 5 bases and J lost 2, with 16 bases in between. This CDR3 has 15 residues. The germline V gene encodes CDR1 PRHDT and CDR2 FYEKMQ (reference sequence). The CDR3 loop is CASSVRDLSTYEQYF. As DNA, the CDR3 is TGTGCCAGCAGCGTCCGGGACTTATCTACCTACGAGCAGTACTTC.

This chain uses TRBV19 with TRBJ1-2; D not certain. Germline V gene sequence: CDR1 LNHDA, CDR2 SQIVND (reference sequence). V was trimmed by 8 bases and J by 4 bases, leaving 8 bases between them. This CDR3 contains 11 residues. The CDR3 reads CASHQSYGYTF. CDR3 in DNA: TGTGCCAGTCATCAGAGCTATGGCTACACCTTC.

The sample holds a few counts of this clonotype. The chain carries TRBV21-1 and TRBJ2-1. TRBV21-1 is described as a pseudogene. The CDR3 is 17 residues long. The CDR3 DNA sequence: TGTGCCAGCAGCAAAGACGCATTAGACCAACCCTACAATGAGCAGTTCTTC. Protein sequence: CASSKDALDQPYNEQFF.

The V and J genes are TRBV5-1 and TRBJ2-7; 8 nucleotides align to TRBD1. The CDR3 spans 15 residues. V trimming: 2 bases; J trimming: 5 bases; junction bases outside the gene matches: 9. Germline V gene sequence: CDR1 SGHRS, CDR2 YFSETQ. CDR3 region: CASSFPGTGRHEQYF. CDR3 nucleotide sequence: TGCGCCAGCAGCTTCCCCGGGACAGGACGCCACGAGCAGTACTTC.

The table lists this clonotype with many counts. The chain is built from TRBV3-1 and TRBJ2-5, with a weak D call TRBD1 (5 bases). The germline V gene encodes CDR1 LGHDT and CDR2 YNNKEL (reference sequence). This CDR3 is built from 12 residues. V lost 2 bases, J lost 7 bases, and 8 bases lay in between. This CDR3 reads CASSQSQATQYF. Written as DNA, the CDR3 is TGTGCCAGCAGCCAATCACAGGCGACCCAGTACTTC.

This clonotype was seen at least ten times. The rearrangement joins TRBV7-3 to TRBJ2-7, with D perhaps TRBD1 (5 bases). Looked up from germline, CDR1 is SGHTA and CDR2 is FQGTGA. The V and J ends lost 3 bases and 1 base respectively, with 13 bases between them. CDR3 length: 15 residues. CDR3 loop: CASSLGPQGSYEQYF. DNA of the CDR3: TGTGCCAGCAGCTTGGGGCCTCAAGGATCCTACGAGCAGTACTTC.

A note on this clonotype: The junction departs from germline at one end; a sequencing error may be responsible. V and J are TRBV20-1 and TRBJ2-2, with D possibly TRBD1 on 5 matching bases. CDR1 and CDR2 from the germline V gene are DFQATT and SNEGSKA (reference sequence). This CDR3 contains 16 residues. The CDR3 bases are TGCTGTGCTAGAGCTAACAGGATTTGGAGCACCGGGGAGCTGTTTTTT. It encodes CCARANRIWSTGELFF.

The chain carries TRBV5-6 and TRBJ2-3; D is perhaps TRBD1 or TRBD2 (5 bases each). Germline V gene data show CDR1 as SGHDT and CDR2 as YYEEEE. With 0 bases removed from V and 6 bases from J, the gap between germline ends came to 14 bases. The CDR3 covers 15 residues. The CDR3 DNA reads TGTGCCAGCAGCTTGGATGGGACCCGCTCGGATACGCAGTATTTT. This sequence encodes CASSLDGTRSDTQYF. Supplemented by reference TRBV5-6 and TRBJ2-3, the full variable domain reads DAGVTQSPTHLIKTRGQQVTLRCSPKSGHDTVSWYQQALGQGPQFIFQYYEEEERQRGNFPDRFSGHQFPNYSSELNVNALLLGDSALYLCASSLDGTRSDTQYFGPGTRLTVL.

The gene calls are TRBV7-3 and TRBJ2-3; D gene uncertain. Germline V gene data show CDR1 as SGHTA and CDR2 as FQGTGA. Trimming left V 5 bases short and J 4 bases short, with 16 bases between. This CDR3 comprises 15 residues. The CDR3 loop reads CASSPSRERPDTQYF. The CDR3 DNA reads as TGTGCCAGCAGCCCGAGTCGCGAAAGGCCAGATACGCAGTATTTT.

This clonotype was seen repeatedly, ten times or more. V usage is TRBV5-1 and J usage is TRBJ2-3; 9 nucleotides align to TRBD1. CDR1 SGHRS and CDR2 YFSETQ come from the germline V gene. The junction had 9 bases not matched to a gene; V was cut back by 0 bases and J by 4 bases. The CDR3 loop spans 17 amino acids. For the CDR3, the DNA is TGCGCCAGCAGCTTGGCCGCAGGGACAGGGAAAGCAGATACGCAGTATTTT. Residues: CASSLAAGTGKADTQYF.